This T cell receptor beta chain derives from a study of OX40 agonist ivuxolimab in advanced cancers. From germline, CDR1 is MNHNS and CDR2 SASEGT. The CDR3 runs to 16 residues. Trimming took 3 bases from V and 2 from J, leaving 14 bases between them. Remarks on this clone: The antigen remains undetermined.

Findings of the study overall: Clones of CD4+ and CD8+ blood T cells grew by week 6 at doses of 0.1 to 3.0 mg/kg. Expanded peripheral T cell antigen specificity was not determined.

Libraries were prepared by immunoSEQ multiplex PCR; TCRdb keeps only in-frame clonotypes and omits some of them. The data contain roughly 60,000 clones, around 84% of them seen just once; the ten biggest clones take up around 2.1%. The V call is TRBV6-1, the J call TRBJ1-3; D gene unclear. This sample comprised CD4+ or CD8+ T cells sorted from blood, obtained in a trial of the OX40 agonist ivuxolimab. The sequence was obtained from an adult with an advanced solid tumor such as melanoma, head and neck, liver or kidney cancer. For the CDR3, the DNA is TGTGCCAGCAGTGACGCGGGATTAGGTGCTGGAAACACCATATATTTT. Its protein product is CASSDAGLGAGNTIYF.